This is a list of T cell receptor beta chains from one sample in a study of shared clonotypes between healthy human individuals. The method was immunoSEQ multiplex PCR; TCRdb's version includes in-frame clones alone and lacks a portion of them. The sample yields approximately 2.4 million clones, approximately 94% seen once. Input material: naive CD4+ T cells sorted from blood. Receptors originate from a man between 18 and 29 years old in good health. The CDR3 runs from the conserved cysteine through the conserved F or W. Fields, in order: clone size, V gene, J gene, D gene, CDR3 DNA, CDR3 protein. The D gene is left open where the match is weak. Size tells how often a clone was seen (once, few, many) or the class of an expanded clone, and some rows leave it out.

.	TRBV10-2	TRBJ1-6	.	TGCGCCAGCAGTGAGACGCAGATATATAATTCACCCCTCCACTTT	CASSETQIYNSPLHF
.	TRBV6-1	TRBJ2-6	.	TGTGCCAGCAGTGAAGCCCTGGGCTCTGGGGCCAACGTCCTGACTTTC	CASSEALGSGANVLTF
.	TRBV6-1	TRBJ2-3	TRBD2	TGTGCCAGCAGTGGGGGGGTGCTCGGGACTATGAGCACAGATACGCAGTATTTT	CASSGGVLGTMSTDTQYF
.	TRBV7-8	TRBJ1-5	.	TGTGCCAGCAGCTTAGCAGTTAGCAATCAGCCCCAGCATTTT	CASSLAVSNQPQHF
.	TRBV5-1	TRBJ1-5	.	TGCGCCAGCAGCTCAGGGACAAGCAATCAGCCCCAGCATTTT	CASSSGTSNQPQHF
.	TRBV9	TRBJ2-7	TRBD2	TGTGCCAGCAGCACCGCTAGCGGGGTAACCTACGAGCAGTACTTC	CASSTASGVTYEQYF
.	TRBV4-1	TRBJ2-1	.	TGCGCCAGCAGCCAAGATCTGCCAGGGCCCTACAATGAGCAGTTCTTC	CASSQDLPGPYNEQFF
few	TRBV2	TRBJ2-5	.	TGTGCCAGCAGTGAAGAGTACCAAGAGACCCAGTACTTC	CASSEEYQETQYF
.	TRBV19	TRBJ1-6	.	TGTGCCAGTAGTTTGTCCGTGGAATCCTATAATTCACCCCTCCACTTT	CASSLSVESYNSPLHF
.	TRBV6-1	TRBJ1-5	.	TGTGCCAGCAGTGAAACGACCGTTAGCAATCAGCCCCAGCATTTT	CASSETTVSNQPQHF
.	TRBV28	TRBJ2-4	.	TGTGCCAGCAGTCTGACCTGGGGGCGTATCCCCAAAAACATTCAGTACTTC	CASSLTWGRIPKNIQYF
once	TRBV29-1	TRBJ1-2	TRBD1	TGCAGCGTTGAAGCCCTAGAGCGTGGGACAGGGAACTTCTATGGCTACACCTTC	CSVEALERGTGNFYGYTF
.	TRBV30	TRBJ1-2	TRBD1	TGTGCCTGGAGCTCGACAGGGTATGGCTACACCTTC	CAWSSTGYGYTF
.	TRBV7-8	TRBJ2-7	.	TGTGCCAGCAGCCTCGAGACAGGTGAATCCTACGAGCAGTACTTC	CASSLETGESYEQYF
.	TRBV6-1	TRBJ1-1	.	TGTGCCAGCAGTGATGGAAGGGGAGTGAAAGGGAACACTGAAGCTTTCTTT	CASSDGRGVKGNTEAFF
.	TRBV11-2	TRBJ1-4	.	TGTGCCAGCAGCTCGGACGGCATTAATGAAAAACTGTTTTTT	CASSSDGINEKLFF
.	TRBV2	TRBJ2-7	.	TGTGCCAGCAGCCCTGGTTGGCAGCTGTACGAGCAGTACTTC	CASSPGWQLYEQYF
.	TRBV7-8	TRBJ1-2	.	TGTGCCAGCAGCTCGGGGCGAAGCTATGGCTACACCTTC	CASSSGRSYGYTF
.	TRBV18	TRBJ2-7	TRBD2	TGTGCCAGCTCACACGGGACTAGCGGGAGGACTGCCTACGAGCAGTACTTC	CASSHGTSGRTAYEQYF
.	TRBV28	TRBJ1-4	TRBD1	TGTGCCAGCAGTTTATCCGTTGGGACAGGGGGGACAACTAATGAAAAACTGTTTTTT	CASSLSVGTGGTTNEKLFF
.	TRBV7-8	TRBJ1-4	.	TGTGCCAGCAGCTTAGTTATCGGGGGGGCGCGGGAAAAACTGTTTTTT	CASSLVIGGAREKLFF
once	TRBV5-4	TRBJ2-7	.	TGTGCCAGCGGGGGGGCCAAATCTGACGAGCAGTACTTC	CASGGAKSDEQYF
.	TRBV5-6	TRBJ2-7	TRBD1	TGTGCCAGCAGCCCCCGACAGGGAACAGGGCAGTACTTC	CASSPRQGTGQYF
.	TRBV7-2	TRBJ2-5	.	TGTGCCAGCAGCGATTACAATACCCAAGAGACCCAGTACTTC	CASSDYNTQETQYF
.	TRBV19	TRBJ1-5	TRBD1	TGTGCCAGTAGTAATCAGGGGGGAATTCAGCCCCAGCATTTT	CASSNQGGIQPQHF
.	TRBV5-6	TRBJ2-3	.	TGTGCCAGCAGCTCCCCCGGGGGGCCGTTGAATACGCAGTATTTT	CASSSPGGPLNTQYF
.	TRBV9	TRBJ1-1	.	TGTGCCAGCAGCGTAGTAGACAGTTTGAACACTGAAGCTTTCTTT	CASSVVDSLNTEAFF
.	TRBV18	TRBJ1-5	.	TGTGCCAGCTCCCCGCCGAACGGAGTCGGCAATCAGCCCCAGCATTTT	CASSPPNGVGNQPQHF
.	TRBV15	TRBJ1-4	.	TGTGCCACCAGCAGAGATCCTCAGTACGAAAAACTGTTTTTT	CATSRDPQYEKLFF
.	TRBV9	TRBJ2-2	.	TGTGCCAGCAGCGTAGGTGGGGCGTCAAGTACCGGGGAGCTGTTTTTT	CASSVGGASSTGELFF
.	TRBV6-6	TRBJ1-2	TRBD1	TGTGCCAGCAGTTACGGACAGGGGAAACGGTATGGCTACACCTTC	CASSYGQGKRYGYTF
.	TRBV6-5	TRBJ1-1	.	TGTGCCAGCAGTTACTCTGGGGTATCGAACACTGAAGCTTTCTTT	CASSYSGVSNTEAFF
.	TRBV30	TRBJ1-3	.	TGTGCCTGGAGTGTACTTATTGGGAGGTCTGGAAACACCATATATTTT	CAWSVLIGRSGNTIYF
.	TRBV10-3	TRBJ2-7	.	TGTGCCACCTCCCCCCTTGGGGAGATGGAAAGTGGCGAGCAGTACTTC	CATSPLGEMESGEQYF
.	TRBV7-9	TRBJ2-1	.	TGTGCCAGCAGCTTAGGAACCAGCGGGTCTGGGGGTGAGCAGTTCTTC	CASSLGTSGSGGEQFF
.	TRBV27	TRBJ2-7	.	TGTGCCAGCCGAGTCGGCACAAACTCCCGCTACGAGCAGTACTTC	CASRVGTNSRYEQYF
.	TRBV7-2	TRBJ1-1	TRBD1	TGTGCCAGCAGCTTAGTTCTCACAGGGGGAACTGAAGCTTTCTTT	CASSLVLTGGTEAFF
.	TRBV18	TRBJ1-1	.	TGTGCCAGCTCACCGTCCGGCCTCACTGAAGCTTTCTTT	CASSPSGLTEAFF
.	TRBV5-1	TRBJ1-2	TRBD1	TGCGCCAGCAGCGCTTCGGGACAGACTAACTATGGCTACACCTTC	CASSASGQTNYGYTF
.	TRBV7-2	TRBJ1-5	.	TGTGCCAGCAGCCTTAACTTCAATCAGCCCCAGCATTTT	CASSLNFNQPQHF
.	TRBV28	TRBJ1-3	.	TGTGCCAGCAGTAGGGGTTTCTCTGGAAACACCATATATTTT	CASSRGFSGNTIYF
.	TRBV10-3	TRBJ2-7	.	TGTGCCATCAGTGAGTCGGGGCCCTACGAGCAGTACTTC	CAISESGPYEQYF
.	TRBV7-9	TRBJ1-2	.	TGTGCCAGCAGCCAGGCTTCAGAGATTTATGGCTACACCTTC	CASSQASEIYGYTF
.	TRBV7-9	TRBJ2-3	TRBD1	TGTGCCAGCAGCTTTGACAGGGTCACAGATACGCAGTATTTT	CASSFDRVTDTQYF
.	TRBV5-4	TRBJ2-7	.	TGTGCCAGCAGCTCGCCAGGACTCACGCCTTACGAGCAGTACTTC	CASSSPGLTPYEQYF
.	TRBV7-9	TRBJ1-1	.	TGTGCCAGCAGCTTAGGGGAGGGGAACAAAGCTTTCTTT	CASSLGEGNKAFF